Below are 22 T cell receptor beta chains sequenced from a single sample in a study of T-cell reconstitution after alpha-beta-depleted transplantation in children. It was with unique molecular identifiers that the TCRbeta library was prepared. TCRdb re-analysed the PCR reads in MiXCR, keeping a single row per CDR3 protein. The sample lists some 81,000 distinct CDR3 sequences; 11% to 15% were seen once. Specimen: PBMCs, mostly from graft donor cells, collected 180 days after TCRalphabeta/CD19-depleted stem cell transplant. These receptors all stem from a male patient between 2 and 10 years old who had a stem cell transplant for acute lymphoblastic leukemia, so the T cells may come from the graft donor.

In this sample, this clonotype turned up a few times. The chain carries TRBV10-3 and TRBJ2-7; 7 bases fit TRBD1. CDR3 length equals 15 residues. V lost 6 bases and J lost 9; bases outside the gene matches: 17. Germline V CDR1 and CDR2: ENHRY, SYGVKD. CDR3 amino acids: CAIRTGTEIRGRQYF. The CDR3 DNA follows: TGTGCCATCAGGACCGGGACAGAGATAAGAGGGCGGCAGTACTTC.

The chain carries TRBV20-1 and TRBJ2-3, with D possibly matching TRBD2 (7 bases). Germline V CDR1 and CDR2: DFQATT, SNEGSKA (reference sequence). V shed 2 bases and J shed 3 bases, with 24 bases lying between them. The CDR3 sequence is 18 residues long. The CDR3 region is CSARRGGGGAIRTDTQYF. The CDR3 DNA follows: TGCAGTGCTAGAAGGGGTGGTGGGGGGGCGATACGGACAGATACGCAGTATTTT.

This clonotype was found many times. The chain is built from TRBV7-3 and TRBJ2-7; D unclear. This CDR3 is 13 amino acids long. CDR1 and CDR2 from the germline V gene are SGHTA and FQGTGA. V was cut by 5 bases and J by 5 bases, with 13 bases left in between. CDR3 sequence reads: CASSPPGAHEQYF. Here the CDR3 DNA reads TGTGCCAGCAGCCCCCCCGGAGCCCACGAGCAGTACTTC.

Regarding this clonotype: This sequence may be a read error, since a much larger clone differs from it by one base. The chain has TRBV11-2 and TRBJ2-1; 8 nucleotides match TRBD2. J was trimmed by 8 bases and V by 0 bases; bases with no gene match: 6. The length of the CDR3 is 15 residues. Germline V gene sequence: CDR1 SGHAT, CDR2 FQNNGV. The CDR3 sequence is CASSLDRGGYHEQFF. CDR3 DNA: TGTGCCAGCAGCTTAGATCGGGGGGGGTACCATGAGCAGTTCTTC. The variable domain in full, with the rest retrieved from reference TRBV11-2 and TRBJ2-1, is EAGVAQSPRYKIIEKRQSVAFWCNPISGHATLYWYQQILGQGPKLLIQFQNNGVVDDSQLPKDRFSAERLKGVDSTLKIQPAKLEDSAVYLCASSLDRGGYHEQFFGPGTRLTVL.

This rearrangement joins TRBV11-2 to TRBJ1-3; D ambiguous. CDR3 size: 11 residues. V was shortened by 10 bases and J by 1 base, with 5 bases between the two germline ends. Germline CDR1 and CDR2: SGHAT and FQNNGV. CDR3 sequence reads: CATLSGNTIYF. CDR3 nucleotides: TGTGCCACCCTATCTGGAAACACCATATATTTT.

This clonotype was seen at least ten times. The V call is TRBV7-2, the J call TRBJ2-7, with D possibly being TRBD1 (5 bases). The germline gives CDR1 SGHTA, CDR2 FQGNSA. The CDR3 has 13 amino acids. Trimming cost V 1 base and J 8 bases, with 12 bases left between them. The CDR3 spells CASSLGRGIQQYF. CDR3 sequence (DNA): TGTGCCAGCAGCTTAGGAAGGGGAATTCAGCAGTACTTC.

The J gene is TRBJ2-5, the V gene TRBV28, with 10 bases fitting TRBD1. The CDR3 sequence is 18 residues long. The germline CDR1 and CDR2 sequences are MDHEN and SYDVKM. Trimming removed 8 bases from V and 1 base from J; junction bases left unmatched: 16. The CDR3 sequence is CASRNRDRGLGPQETQYF. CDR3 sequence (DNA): TGTGCCAGCCGAAACCGGGACAGGGGTTTAGGGCCCCAAGAGACCCAGTACTTC.

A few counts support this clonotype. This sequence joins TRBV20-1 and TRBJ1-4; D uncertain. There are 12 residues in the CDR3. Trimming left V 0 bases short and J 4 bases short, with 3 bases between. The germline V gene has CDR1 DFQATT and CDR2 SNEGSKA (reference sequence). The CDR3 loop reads CSAREVNEKLFF. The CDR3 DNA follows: TGCAGTGCTAGAGAGGTTAATGAAAAACTGTTTTTT.

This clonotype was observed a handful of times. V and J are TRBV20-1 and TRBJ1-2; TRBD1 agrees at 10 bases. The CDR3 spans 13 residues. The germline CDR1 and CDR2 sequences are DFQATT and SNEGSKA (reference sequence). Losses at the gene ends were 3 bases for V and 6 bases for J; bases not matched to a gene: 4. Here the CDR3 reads CSASVGTGDGYTF. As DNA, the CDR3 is TGCAGTGCTAGTGTAGGGACAGGGGATGGCTACACCTTC.

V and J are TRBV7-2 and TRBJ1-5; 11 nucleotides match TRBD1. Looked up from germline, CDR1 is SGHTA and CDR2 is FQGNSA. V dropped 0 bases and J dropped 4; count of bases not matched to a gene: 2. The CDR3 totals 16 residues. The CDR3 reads CASSLAGTGGNQPQHF. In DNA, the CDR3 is TGTGCCAGCAGCTTAGCGGGGACAGGGGGAAATCAGCCCCAGCATTTT.

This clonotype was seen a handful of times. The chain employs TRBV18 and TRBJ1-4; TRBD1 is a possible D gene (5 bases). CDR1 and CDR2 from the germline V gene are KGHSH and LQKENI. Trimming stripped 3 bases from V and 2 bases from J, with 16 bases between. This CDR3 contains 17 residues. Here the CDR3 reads CASSPLRGRRTNEKLFF. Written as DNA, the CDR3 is TGTGCCAGCTCACCTTTGCGGGGGAGGCGGACTAATGAAAAACTGTTTTTT.

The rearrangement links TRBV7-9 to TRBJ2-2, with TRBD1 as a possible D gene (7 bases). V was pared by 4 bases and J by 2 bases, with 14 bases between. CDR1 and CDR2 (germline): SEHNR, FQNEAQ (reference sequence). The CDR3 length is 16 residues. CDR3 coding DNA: TGTGCCAGCAGCTCGACAGGGAGGCTCAACACCGGGGAGCTGTTTTTT. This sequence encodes CASSSTGRLNTGELFF.

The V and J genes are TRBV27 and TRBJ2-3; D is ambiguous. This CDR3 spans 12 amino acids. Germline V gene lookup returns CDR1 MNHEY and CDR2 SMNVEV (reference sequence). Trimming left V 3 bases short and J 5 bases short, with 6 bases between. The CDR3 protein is CASSFSRDTQYF. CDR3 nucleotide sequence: TGTGCCAGCAGTTTTTCCCGAGATACGCAGTATTTT.

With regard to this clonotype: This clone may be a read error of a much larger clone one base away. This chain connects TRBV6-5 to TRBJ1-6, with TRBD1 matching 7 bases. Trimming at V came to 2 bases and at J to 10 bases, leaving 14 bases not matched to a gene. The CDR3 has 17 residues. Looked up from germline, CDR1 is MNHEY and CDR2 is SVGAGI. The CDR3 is CASSYTLGKGGGSPLHF. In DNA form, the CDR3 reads TGTGCCAGCAGTTACACCCTGGGGAAAGGGGGCGGATCACCCCTCCACTTT.

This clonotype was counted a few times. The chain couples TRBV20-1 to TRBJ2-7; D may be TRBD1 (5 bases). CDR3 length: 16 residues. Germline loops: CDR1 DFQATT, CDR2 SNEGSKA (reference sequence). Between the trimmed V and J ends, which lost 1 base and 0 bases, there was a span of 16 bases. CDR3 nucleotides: TGCAGTGCTAGAGGGGGCCGACAATCCCACTCCTACGAGCAGTACTTC. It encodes CSARGGRQSHSYEQYF.

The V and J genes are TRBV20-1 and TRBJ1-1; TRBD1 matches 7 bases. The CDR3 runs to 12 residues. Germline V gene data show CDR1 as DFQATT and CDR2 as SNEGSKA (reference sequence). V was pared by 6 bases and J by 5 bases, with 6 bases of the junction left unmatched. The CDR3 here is CSAEGRGTEAFF. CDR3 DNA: TGCAGTGCCGAGGGCAGGGGGACTGAAGCTTTCTTT.

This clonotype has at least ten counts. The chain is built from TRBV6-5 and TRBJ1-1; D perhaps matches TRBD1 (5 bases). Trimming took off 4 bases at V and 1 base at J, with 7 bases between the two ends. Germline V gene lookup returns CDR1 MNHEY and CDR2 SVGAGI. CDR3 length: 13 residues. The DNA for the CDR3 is TGTGCCAGCAGTTCCGGACAGAACACTGAAGCTTTCTTT. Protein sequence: CASSSGQNTEAFF.

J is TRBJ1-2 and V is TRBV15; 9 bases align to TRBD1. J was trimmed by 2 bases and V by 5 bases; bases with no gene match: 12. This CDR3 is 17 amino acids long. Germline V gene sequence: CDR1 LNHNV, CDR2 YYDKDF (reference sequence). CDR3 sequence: CATSPRRTGVANYGYTF. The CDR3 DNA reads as TGTGCCACCAGCCCACGGAGGACAGGGGTAGCGAACTATGGCTACACCTTC.

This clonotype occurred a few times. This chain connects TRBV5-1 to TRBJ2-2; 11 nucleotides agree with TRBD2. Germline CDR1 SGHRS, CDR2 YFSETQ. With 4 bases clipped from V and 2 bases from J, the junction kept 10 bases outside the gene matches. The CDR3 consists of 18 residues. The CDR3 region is CASSARPSGGFNTGELFF. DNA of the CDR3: TGCGCCAGCAGCGCCCGTCCTAGCGGGGGGTTTAACACCGGGGAGCTGTTTTTT.

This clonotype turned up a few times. CDR3: CASSLFRGGDTQYF. The CDR3 DNA reads as TGTGCCAGCAGTTTATTCCGGGGAGGGGATACGCAGTATTTT. V is TRBV28 and J is TRBJ2-3, with 7 bases aligning to TRBD2. The V and J ends lost 1 base and 6 bases, in that order; junction bases with no gene match: 4. The CDR3 consists of 14 residues. The germline CDR1 and CDR2 sequences are MDHEN and SYDVKM.

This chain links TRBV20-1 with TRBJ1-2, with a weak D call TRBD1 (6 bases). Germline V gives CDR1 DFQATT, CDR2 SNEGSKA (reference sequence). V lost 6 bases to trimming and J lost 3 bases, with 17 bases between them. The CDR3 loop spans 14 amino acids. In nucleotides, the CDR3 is TGCAGTGCAGGGGGTGCCGGACCGTACTATGGCTACACCTTC. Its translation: CSAGGAGPYYGYTF.

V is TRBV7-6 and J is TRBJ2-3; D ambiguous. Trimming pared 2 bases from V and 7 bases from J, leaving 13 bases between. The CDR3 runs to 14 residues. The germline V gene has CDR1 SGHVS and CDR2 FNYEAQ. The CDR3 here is CASSLIRPLNTQYF. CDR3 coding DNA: TGTGCCAGCAGCTTAATCAGGCCTCTAAATACGCAGTATTTT.